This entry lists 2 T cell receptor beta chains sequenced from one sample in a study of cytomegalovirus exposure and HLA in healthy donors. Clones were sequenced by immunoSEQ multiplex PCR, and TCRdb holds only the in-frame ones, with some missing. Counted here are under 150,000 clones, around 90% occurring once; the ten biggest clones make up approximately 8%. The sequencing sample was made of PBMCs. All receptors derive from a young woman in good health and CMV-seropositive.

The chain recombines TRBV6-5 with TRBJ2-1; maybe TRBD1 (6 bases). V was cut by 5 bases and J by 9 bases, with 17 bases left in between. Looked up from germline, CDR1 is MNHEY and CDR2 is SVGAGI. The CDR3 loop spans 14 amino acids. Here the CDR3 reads CASSLKQGFGEQFF. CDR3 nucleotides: TGTGCCAGCAGTCTCAAACAGGGTTTCGGTGAGCAGTTCTTC.

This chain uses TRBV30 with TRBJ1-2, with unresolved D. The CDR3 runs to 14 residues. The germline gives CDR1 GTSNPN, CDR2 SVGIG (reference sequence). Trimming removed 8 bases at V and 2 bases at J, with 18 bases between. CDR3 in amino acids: CAVPRGVFNYGYTF. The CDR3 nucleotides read TGTGCCGTGCCCCGGGGAGTCTTCAACTATGGCTACACCTTC. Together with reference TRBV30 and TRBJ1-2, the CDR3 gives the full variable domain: SQTIHQWPATLVQPVGSPLSLECTVEGTSNPNLYWYRQAAGRGLQLLFYSVGIGQISSEVPQNLSASRPQDRQFILSSKKLLLSDSGFYLCAVPRGVFNYGYTFGSGTRLTVV.